The 29 T cell receptor beta chains listed next were all sequenced from one sample in a study of post-analysis software for immune sequencing data. General study results and limits: Patients showed TRBV5-6, TRBV5-1 and TRBV20-1 among five TRBV segments more frequent than in controls.

Antigen specificity for these receptors is unknown. Built from TCR beta cDNA, the libraries had unique molecular identifiers in them. Using its own MiXCR run on the PCR reads, TCRdb lists one record per CDR3 protein. Of about 380,000 distinct CDR3 sequences listed, around 37% were seen once; the top ten hold around 15%. Specimen: blood. The receptors were sampled from a girl aged 10 to 17 with multiple sclerosis.

V usage is TRBV2 and J usage is TRBJ1-2; D is uncertain. Trimming removed 2 bases from V and 2 bases from J, with 9 bases in between. The germline V gene has CDR1 SNHLY and CDR2 FYNNEI. The CDR3 spans 14 residues. The CDR3 DNA reads TGTGCCAGCAGTGAAATCAGACCCAACTATGGCTACACCTTC. Translating it yields CASSEIRPNYGYTF.

The V and J genes are TRBV6-1 and TRBJ1-2, with 11 bases matching TRBD1. The CDR3 length is 16 residues. In germline, CDR1 is MNHNS, CDR2 SASEGT. With 4 bases clipped from V and 7 bases from J, the junction kept 11 bases outside the gene matches. The CDR3 reads CASSATIGQGAFGYTF. As DNA, the CDR3 is TGTGCCAGCAGTGCAACGATTGGACAGGGGGCATTTGGCTACACCTTC.

V and J are TRBV2 and TRBJ2-1; D gene unclear. The ends were cut back, 7 bases at V and 3 bases at J, with 10 bases in the middle. Per germline, CDR1 SNHLY and CDR2 FYNNEI. The length of the CDR3 is 13 residues. The CDR3 bases are TGTGCCAGCAAAAAAACAGACTACAATGAGCAGTTCTTC. This gives the protein CASKKTDYNEQFF.

V usage is TRBV6-5 and J usage is TRBJ1-6; D is uncertain. The CDR3 covers 14 residues. The germline CDR1 and CDR2 sequences are MNHEY and SVGAGI. Trimming shortened V by 2 bases and J by 9 bases, and 11 bases separated the two germline ends. CDR3 in DNA: TGTGCCAGCAGTTACACCCTGGTGGGTTCACCCCTCCACTTT. Its translation: CASSYTLVGSPLHF.

In this sample, this clonotype turned up a few times. The chain couples TRBV12-3 or TRBV12-4 to TRBJ2-1; 7 nucleotides align to TRBD2. The CDR3 has 15 amino acids. V dropped 6 bases and J dropped 2; count of bases not matched to a gene: 7. The CDR3 sequence: CASRRAGEAYNEQFF. The CDR3 DNA follows: TGTGCCAGCAGGCGCGCGGGGGAGGCCTACAATGAGCAGTTCTTC.

The chain links TRBV20-1 to TRBJ2-7; 10 bases align to TRBD1. The V and J ends lost 3 bases and 6 bases, in that order; junction bases with no gene match: 5. The CDR3 is made up of 13 amino acids. Germline assignment: CDR1 DFQATT and CDR2 SNEGSKA (reference sequence). The CDR3 here is CSARGDRGIEQYF. CDR3 bases: TGCAGTGCTAGGGGGGACAGGGGAATCGAGCAGTACTTC.

This clonotype was seen a handful of times. The chain links TRBV30 to TRBJ2-1; D gene ambiguous. The CDR3 runs 11 residues. Trimming cost V 1 base and J 6 bases, with 4 bases left between them. The V gene's germline CDR1 is GTSNPN and CDR2 SVGIG (reference sequence). As DNA, the CDR3 is TGTGCCTGGAGTGCTAGCAATGAGCAGTTCTTC. Translation gives CAWSASNEQFF.

This clonotype was seen a few times. The chain is built from TRBV10-3 and TRBJ2-3, with TRBD1 matching 10 bases. Germline CDR1 ENHRY, CDR2 SYGVKD. The CDR3 contains 14 residues. Trimming removed 2 bases from V and 4 bases from J; junction bases left unmatched: 0. The CDR3 region has the DNA TGTGCCATCAGTGAGGGGACAGGGGCAGATACGCAGTATTTT. The encoded protein is CAISEGTGADTQYF.

J is TRBJ2-4 and V is TRBV7-8; D is undetermined. CDR3 length: 15 amino acids. V lost 4 bases to trimming and J lost 0 bases, with 10 bases between them. CDR1 and CDR2 from the germline V gene are SGHVS and FQNEAQ. The CDR3, as DNA: TGTGCCAGCAGCTCCGACCTAATAGCCAAAAACATTCAGTACTTC. Translation: CASSSDLIAKNIQYF.

This clonotype was recorded a few times. This chain connects TRBV5-5 to TRBJ1-2, with TRBD1 as a possible D gene (5 bases). The germline V gene encodes CDR1 SGHKS and CDR2 YYEKEE (reference sequence). The CDR3 spans 14 residues. V lost 2 bases, J lost 8 bases, and 16 bases lay in between. The CDR3 DNA sequence: TGTGCCAGCAGCTTCGACAGTCCGAGCGTAGGCTACACCTTC. This translates into CASSFDSPSVGYTF.

This clonotype came up a few times. The J gene is TRBJ2-1, the V gene TRBV20-1, with TRBD1 identical over 7 bases. The germline CDR1 and CDR2 sequences are DFQATT and SNEGSKA (reference sequence). The CDR3 has 13 residues. With 8 bases clipped from V and 7 bases from J, the junction kept 11 bases outside the gene matches. The CDR3 DNA follows: TGCAGTCCCACAGGGGAATCGGGGAATGAGCAGTTCTTC. Protein sequence: CSPTGESGNEQFF.

The chain couples TRBV11-2 to TRBJ2-7; the D gene could be TRBD1 or TRBD2 (5 bases each). Trimming removed 3 bases from V and 0 bases from J, with 15 bases in between. Germline V gene lookup returns CDR1 SGHAT and CDR2 FQNNGV. CDR3 length: 16 amino acids. The CDR3 reads CASSLRGPASSYEQYF. CDR3 coding DNA: TGTGCCAGCAGCTTGAGGGGTCCTGCGAGCTCCTACGAGCAGTACTTC.

The chain links TRBV7-9 to TRBJ2-5; 8 nucleotides agree with TRBD2. Germline V gives CDR1 SEHNR, CDR2 FQNEAQ (reference sequence). The CDR3 is 16 amino acids. The junction had 6 bases not matched to a gene; V was cut back by 2 bases and J by 1 base. The CDR3 DNA follows: TGTGCCAGCAGCTTAAGGGCGGGGGGCCCCCAAGAGACCCAGTACTTC. The encoded protein is CASSLRAGGPQETQYF.

The chain links TRBV20-1 to TRBJ2-3; 8 nucleotides line up with TRBD2. J gave up 6 bases and V 1 base, and 6 bases lay outside the gene matches. Per the germline V gene, CDR1 is DFQATT and CDR2 is SNEGSKA (reference sequence). The CDR3 has 14 residues. The CDR3 loop is CSARGPGGRDTQYF. In DNA form, the CDR3 reads TGCAGTGCTAGAGGCCCGGGGGGGCGGGATACGCAGTATTTT.

The V gene is TRBV3-1, the J gene TRBJ1-1, with unresolved D. The germline V gene has CDR1 LGHDT and CDR2 YNNKEL (reference sequence). The CDR3 has 14 residues. The ends were cut back, 0 bases at V and 2 bases at J, with 7 bases in the middle. CDR3 loop: CASSQEGFNTEAFF. The CDR3 bases are TGTGCCAGCAGCCAAGAGGGGTTTAACACTGAAGCTTTCTTT.

The table lists this clonotype with a few counts. This chain joins TRBV6-5 and TRBJ1-6; D remains unclear. V gave up 6 bases and J gave up 10 bases, with 19 bases separating them. The CDR3 extends over 15 amino acids. The germline gives CDR1 MNHEY, CDR2 SVGAGI. The CDR3 DNA is TGTGCCAGCAGACCGTCGATAAACACGGTATCACCCCTCCACTTT. Amino acids: CASRPSINTVSPLHF.

V and J are TRBV20-1 and TRBJ2-1; TRBD2 agrees at 9 bases. The CDR3 is 13 residues long. The germline V gene encodes CDR1 DFQATT and CDR2 SNEGSKA (reference sequence). V was clipped by 4 bases and J by 9 bases; unmatched bases: 7. In DNA, the CDR3 is TGCAGTGCTATAGGGAAGCGGGGGGTTGAGCAGTTCTTC. It translates to CSAIGKRGVEQFF.

This clonotype was counted a few times. The chain recombines TRBV13 with TRBJ2-7; possible D gene TRBD2, 6 bases. With 5 bases removed from V and 2 bases from J, the gap between germline ends came to 16 bases. The CDR3 length is 15 residues. The germline V gene encodes CDR1 PRHDT and CDR2 FYEKMQ (reference sequence). The DNA of the CDR3 is TGTGCCAGCAGCCCTCACACGACTAGACCCTACGAGCAGTACTTC. This gives the protein CASSPHTTRPYEQYF. Filled out from reference TRBV13 and TRBJ2-7, the complete variable domain reads AAGVIQSPRHLIKEKRETATLKCYPIPRHDTVYWYQQGPGQDPQFLISFYEKMQSDKGSIPDRFSAQQFSDYHSELNMSSLELGDSALYFCASSPHTTRPYEQYFGPGTRLTVT.

The chain links TRBV18 to TRBJ1-2; 9 bases map to TRBD1. The V gene's germline CDR1 is KGHSH and CDR2 LQKENI. The CDR3 sequence is 18 residues long. V gave up 3 bases and J gave up 0 bases; unmatched junction bases: 11. CDR3 DNA: TGTGCCAGCTCACCCCAGGGACAGGGTTCCATACCTAACTATGGCTACACCTTC. Its translation: CASSPQGQGSIPNYGYTF.

The chain combines TRBV29-1 with TRBJ1-1; possible D gene TRBD1, 6 bases. The CDR3 loop spans 13 amino acids. The germline V gene encodes CDR1 SQVTM and CDR2 ANQGSEA. Trimming removed 7 bases from V and 1 base from J, with 13 bases in between. CDR3 sequence: CSGKGTSNTEAFF. The CDR3 coding sequence is TGCAGCGGAAAAGGGACATCGAACACTGAAGCTTTCTTT.

A word on this clonotype: The junction and the germline gene differ at one end; a read error may be behind it. V usage is TRBV7-3 and J usage is TRBJ1-4, with D possibly being TRBD1 (6 bases). The CDR3 is 15 amino acids. CDR1 and CDR2 (germline): SGHTA, FQGTGA. CDR3 region: CASSLAGTTNERLFF. DNA for the CDR3: TGTGCCAGCAGCTTAGCCGGGACAACTAATGAAAGACTGTTTTTT.

In its sample, this clonotype was seen a few times. The J gene is TRBJ2-1, the V gene TRBV9; either TRBD1 or TRBD2 may fit D (5 bases each). V was clipped by 5 bases and J by 10 bases, with 19 bases between them. Germline V lookup: CDR1 SGDLS, CDR2 YYNGEE. The CDR3 is 14 amino acids. CDR3 protein: CASSATEGRDEQFF. CDR3 DNA sequence: TGTGCCAGCAGTGCTACCGAGGGCCGGGACGAGCAGTTCTTC.

This rearrangement joins TRBV9 to TRBJ2-5; D unresolved. CDR1 and CDR2 (germline): SGDLS, YYNGEE. The CDR3 covers 14 residues. V lost 0 bases and J lost 0, with 6 bases in between. The CDR3 DNA reads as TGTGCCAGCAGCGTAGCGGTGTACCAAGAGACCCAGTACTTC. Translated: CASSVAVYQETQYF.

This chain uses TRBV27 with TRBJ2-4; 7 positions match TRBD1. CDR3 length: 14 amino acids. CDR1 MNHEY and CDR2 SMNVEV come from the germline V gene (reference sequence). J gave up 1 base and V 6 bases, and 3 bases lay outside the gene matches. The CDR3 coding sequence is TGTGCCAGCAGATTACAGGGGGCCAAAAACATTCAGTACTTC. Translated: CASRLQGAKNIQYF.

V gene TRBV7-2 combines with J gene TRBJ2-3; D call uncertain. The CDR3 is 15 residues long. Germline V CDR1 and CDR2: SGHTA, FQGNSA. V lost 1 base and J lost 2, with 10 bases in between. This CDR3 reads CASSLGVASTDTQYF. As DNA, the CDR3 is TGTGCCAGCAGCTTAGGGGTGGCCTCCACAGATACGCAGTATTTT.

Ten or more counts support this clonotype. The chain is built from TRBV7-3 and TRBJ2-1; 12 bases map to TRBD2. In germline, CDR1 is SGHTA, CDR2 FQGTGA. The CDR3 totals 17 residues. Trimming took 2 bases from V and 12 from J; bases not matched to a gene: 14. The CDR3: CASSLGVVTSGGLRQFF. In nucleotides, the CDR3 is TGTGCCAGCAGCTTAGGGGTCGTGACTAGCGGGGGCTTGAGGCAGTTCTTC.

This clonotype was counted between two and nine times. This chain connects TRBV7-2 to TRBJ2-7; the match to TRBD1 covers 10 bases. The germline V gene encodes CDR1 SGHTA and CDR2 FQGNSA. J lost 2 bases, V lost 4 bases, and 8 bases had no gene match. The CDR3 is 16 residues long. The CDR3 nucleotides are TGTGCCAGCAGCTCAATCGGACAGGGGGGGGCCTACGAGCAGTACTTC. This sequence encodes CASSSIGQGGAYEQYF.

J is TRBJ1-5 and V is TRBV11-2; 8 bases fit TRBD1. Trimming took 1 base from V and 0 from J; bases not matched to a gene: 8. Germline CDR1 and CDR2: SGHAT and FQNNGV. The CDR3 runs to 18 residues. The chain's CDR3 is CASSLGQGASLSNQPQHF. Here the CDR3 DNA reads TGTGCCAGCAGCTTAGGGCAGGGGGCGAGCCTTAGCAATCAGCCCCAGCATTTT.

This clonotype has just a few counts. V is TRBV4-1 and J is TRBJ2-5; unclear D gene. The CDR3 is made up of 16 amino acids. CDR1 is MGHRA, CDR2 YSYEKL, per germline. The ends were cut back, 1 base at V and 5 bases at J, with 17 bases in the middle. For the CDR3, the DNA is TGCGCCAGCAGCCAAGGGGCCGGACCATGGGGTGAGACCCAGTACTTC. It specifies CASSQGAGPWGETQYF.